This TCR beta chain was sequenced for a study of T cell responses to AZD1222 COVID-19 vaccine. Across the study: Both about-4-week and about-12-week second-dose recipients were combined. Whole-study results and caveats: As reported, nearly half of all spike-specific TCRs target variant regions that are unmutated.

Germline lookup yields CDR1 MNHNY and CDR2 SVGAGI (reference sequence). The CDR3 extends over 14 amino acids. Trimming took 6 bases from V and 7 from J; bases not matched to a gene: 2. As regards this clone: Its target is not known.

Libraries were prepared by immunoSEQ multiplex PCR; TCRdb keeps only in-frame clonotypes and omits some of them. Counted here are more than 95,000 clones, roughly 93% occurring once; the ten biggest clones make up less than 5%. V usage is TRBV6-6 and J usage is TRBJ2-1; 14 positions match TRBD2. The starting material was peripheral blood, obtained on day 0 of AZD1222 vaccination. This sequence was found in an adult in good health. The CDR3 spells CASSWTSGRNEQFF. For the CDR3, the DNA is TGTGCCAGCAGCTGGACTAGCGGGAGGAATGAGCAGTTCTTC.